This is a list of T cell receptor beta chains from one sample in a study of radiation and T cells in renal cell carcinoma. The repertoire was sequenced with immunoSEQ multiplex PCR; TCRdb's copy has only in-frame clones and lacks some. The repertoire has 150,000 to 190,000 clones, roughly 90% of them found once; the top ten carry 10% to 15%. Source: blood, taken from a patient whose treatment included radiotherapy and nephrectomy. The source is a woman in her forties or fifties with renal cell carcinoma. The CDR3 runs from the conserved cysteine through the conserved F or W. D genes are given only for firm matches. Size is stated for part of the rows, as once, few or many counts, or as a class when the clone is expanded.

j_gene,d_gene,abundance,v_gene,len,CDR3nt,CDR3aa
TRBJ1-3,NA,NA,TRBV6-1,13,TGTGCCAGCGGCGCAGTCTCTGGAAACACCATATATTTT,CASGAVSGNTIYF
TRBJ2-6,TRBD1,NA,TRBV19,16,TGTGCCAGTAGTTCTGGACAGGTCTCTGGGGCCAACGTCCTGACTTTC,CASSSGQVSGANVLTF
TRBJ2-1,NA,NA,TRBV6-5,15,TGTGCCAGCAGTTACTTCCAGGGACGACTCAATGAGCAGTTCTTC,CASSYFQGRLNEQFF
TRBJ1-5,NA,NA,TRBV18,15,TGTGCCAGCTCACCCGCCTCTAATCAGGATCAGCCCCAGCATTTT,CASSPASNQDQPQHF
TRBJ1-2,NA,few,TRBV9,14,TGTGCCAGCAGCGTAAGTTTAGGGGACTATGGCTACACCTTC,CASSVSLGDYGYTF
TRBJ2-3,TRBD2,NA,TRBV9,16,TGTGCCAGCAGCGTAGCTAGACTAGCGGGGATAGATACGCAGTATTTT,CASSVARLAGIDTQYF
TRBJ1-6,NA,few,TRBV7-2,17,TGTGCCAGCAGCCCCTCAAGATCCAGGGGAAGGTTTACACCCCTCCACTTT,CASSPSRSRGRFTPLHF
TRBJ2-3,NA,NA,TRBV9,13,TGTGCCAGCAGCCCGTCCGGCACAGATACGCAGTATTTT,CASSPSGTDTQYF
TRBJ1-1,NA,NA,TRBV30,14,TGTGCCTGGAGTGGTCGGGGAGATTACACTGAAGCTTTCTTT,CAWSGRGDYTEAFF
TRBJ1-3,NA,once,TRBV9,15,TGTGCCAGCAGCGTAGCCCGTACCTCTGGAAACACCATATATTTT,CASSVARTSGNTIYF
TRBJ2-7,NA,NA,TRBV11-2,12,TGTGCCAGCAGCTTAGATGTGACAGAGCAGTACTTC,CASSLDVTEQYF
TRBJ2-5,NA,NA,TRBV7-9,14,TGTGCCAGCAGCCCAGGGAGAGGGAAAGAGACCCAGTACTTC,CASSPGRGKETQYF
TRBJ2-3,NA,NA,TRBV18,14,TGTGCCAGCTCACCACCGGGCCTCGCGGATACGCAGTATTTT,CASSPPGLADTQYF
TRBJ2-7,NA,NA,TRBV6-5,13,TGTGCCAGCAGACCGGGACCCCACTACGAGCAGTACTTC,CASRPGPHYEQYF
TRBJ2-1,NA,NA,TRBV19,16,TGTGCCAGTAGGGGGGACACCTACGTTTCCTACAATGAGCAGTTCTTC,CASRGDTYVSYNEQFF
TRBJ1-6,NA,NA,TRBV10-2,12,TGCGCCAGCAGTGAGAGGAATTCACCCCTCCACTTT,CASSERNSPLHF
TRBJ1-6,TRBD1,once,TRBV19,14,TGTGCCAGTAAAGACAGGGTACTTAATTCACCCCTCCACTTT,CASKDRVLNSPLHF
TRBJ1-6,TRBD1,NA,TRBV9,18,TGTGCCAGCAGCGTAGGCCAGGGGGGCCTATCCTATAATTCACCCCTCCACTTT,CASSVGQGGLSYNSPLHF
TRBJ2-2,TRBD2,few,TRBV5-4,16,TGTGCCAGCAGCTTGGGAGCGGGGGGGAACACCGGGGAGCTGTTTTTT,CASSLGAGGNTGELFF
TRBJ2-5,NA,NA,TRBV5-4,14,TGTGCCAGCAGCTTGAGGGCGGCGGAAGAGACCCAGTACTTC,CASSLRAAEETQYF
TRBJ2-3,TRBD1,NA,TRBV5-4,13,TGTGCCAGCAGCTTGGCCGGGGACAGCACGCAGTATTTT,CASSLAGDSTQYF
TRBJ1-2,TRBD1,NA,TRBV19,15,TGTGCCAGTAGTACCGGGACAGTCGGGGAATATGGCTACACCTTC,CASSTGTVGEYGYTF
TRBJ2-6,NA,NA,TRBV6-1,14,TGTGCCGTACAGGAGAGCTCTGGGGCCAACGTCCTGACTTTC,CAVQESSGANVLTF
TRBJ1-2,NA,NA,TRBV6-6,10,TGTGCCAGCAGCCGCTATGGCTACACCTTC,CASSRYGYTF
TRBJ2-1,TRBD2,once,TRBV4-3,16,TGCGCCAGCAGCCAAGATAGGGGGACTAGTCCCATTGAGCAGTTCTTC,CASSQDRGTSPIEQFF
TRBJ1-5,NA,NA,TRBV5-8,13,TGTGCCAGCTTTACCCGGGGAAGGCAGCCCCAGCATTTT,CASFTRGRQPQHF
TRBJ1-2,NA,NA,TRBV5-1,15,TGCGCCAGCAGCTTCCGGACAGCGAGACAGGATGGCTACACCTTC,CASSFRTARQDGYTF
TRBJ1-2,NA,NA,TRBV18,15,TGTGCCAGCTCCCCCGGTGTTTTAGGCGGCGATGGCTACACCTTC,CASSPGVLGGDGYTF
TRBJ1-2,NA,NA,TRBV30,14,TGTGCCTGGAGTGTACTTCCAAGCAGCTATGGCTACACCTTC,CAWSVLPSSYGYTF
TRBJ2-3,TRBD2,NA,TRBV6-6,13,TGTGCCACTATAGCGGGGGGGCAAGATACGCAGTATTTT,CATIAGGQDTQYF